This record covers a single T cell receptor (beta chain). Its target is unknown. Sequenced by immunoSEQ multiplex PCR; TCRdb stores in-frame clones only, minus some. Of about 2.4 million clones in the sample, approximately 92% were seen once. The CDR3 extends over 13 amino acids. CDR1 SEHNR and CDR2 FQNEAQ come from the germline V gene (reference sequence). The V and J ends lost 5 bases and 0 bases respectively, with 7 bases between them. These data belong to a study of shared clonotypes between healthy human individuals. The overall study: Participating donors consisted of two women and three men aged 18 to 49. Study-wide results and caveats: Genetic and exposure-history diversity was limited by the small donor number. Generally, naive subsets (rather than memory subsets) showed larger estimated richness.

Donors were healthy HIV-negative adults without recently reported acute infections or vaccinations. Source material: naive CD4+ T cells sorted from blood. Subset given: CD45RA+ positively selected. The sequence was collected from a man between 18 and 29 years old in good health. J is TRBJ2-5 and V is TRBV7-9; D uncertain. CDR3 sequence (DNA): TGTGCCAGCAGCACGAACTACCAAGAGACCCAGTACTTC. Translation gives CASSTNYQETQYF.